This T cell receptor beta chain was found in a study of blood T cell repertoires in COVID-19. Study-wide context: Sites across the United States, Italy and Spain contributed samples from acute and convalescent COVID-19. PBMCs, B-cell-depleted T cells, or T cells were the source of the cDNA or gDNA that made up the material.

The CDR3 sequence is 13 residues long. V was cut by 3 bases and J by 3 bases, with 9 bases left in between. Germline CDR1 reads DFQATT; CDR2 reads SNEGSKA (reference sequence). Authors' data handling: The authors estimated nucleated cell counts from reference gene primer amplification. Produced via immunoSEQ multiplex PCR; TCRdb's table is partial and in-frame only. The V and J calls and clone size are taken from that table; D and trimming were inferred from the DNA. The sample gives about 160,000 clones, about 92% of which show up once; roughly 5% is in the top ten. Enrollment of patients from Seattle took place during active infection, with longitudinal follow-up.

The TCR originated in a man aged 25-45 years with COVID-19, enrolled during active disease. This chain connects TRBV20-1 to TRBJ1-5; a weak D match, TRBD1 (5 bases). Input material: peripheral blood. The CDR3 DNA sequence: TGCAGTGCTAGTCGGGGGGACAATCAGCCCCAGCATTTT. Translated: CSASRGDNQPQHF.